These 23 T cell receptor beta chains came from one sample sequenced in a study of early T cells in non-severe SARS-CoV-2 infection. TCRdb recomputed calls from the 5' RACE reads with MiXCR, one row per CDR3 protein. The table has just over 60,000 distinct CDR3 sequences, around 9.9% seen once. The sequenced material came from whole blood. The receptor source for this set is an adult who was a healthcare worker with PCR-confirmed SARS-CoV-2 infection or an uninfected control (not recorded which).

This clonotype was recorded many times. The genes are TRBV5-1 and TRBJ2-6; D might be TRBD2 (7 bases). Trimming took 5 bases from V and 0 from J, leaving 15 bases between them. The germline gives CDR1 SGHRS, CDR2 YFSETQ. The CDR3 contains 17 residues. The CDR3 nucleotides read TGCGCCAGCAGACGGGAGGCCAGGGGCTCTGGGGCCAACGTCCTGACTTTC. Amino acids: CASRREARGSGANVLTF.

This clonotype occurred many times. Here the CDR3 reads CSVTGPDTQYF. For the CDR3, the DNA is TGCAGCGTGACAGGGCCAGATACGCAGTATTTT. The rearrangement links TRBV29-1 to TRBJ2-3, with 7 bases matching TRBD1. The CDR3 has 11 amino acids. Germline values: CDR1 SQVTM, CDR2 ANQGSEA. Trimming removed 6 bases from V and 4 bases from J; junction bases left unmatched: 1.

This chain links TRBV7-2 with TRBJ2-5; 8 nucleotides agree with TRBD2. The CDR3 runs to 16 residues. Germline assignment: CDR1 SGHTA and CDR2 FQGNSA. Germline trimming cut 2 bases from V and 2 bases from J; bases unmatched to any gene: 7. The CDR3 DNA reads TGTGCCAGCAGCTTATATACCAGCGGGGGACAAGAGACCCAGTACTTC. Translation gives CASSLYTSGGQETQYF.

In its sample, this clonotype was seen a few times. V and J are TRBV19 and TRBJ2-5, with D maybe TRBD2 (5 bases). CDR3 length: 14 residues. V was shortened by 2 bases and J by 6 bases, with 13 bases between the two germline ends. Germline CDR1 reads LNHDA; CDR2 reads SQIVND (reference sequence). CDR3 region: CASSISVASQTQYF. CDR3 sequence (DNA): TGTGCCAGTAGTATAAGCGTAGCGTCTCAGACCCAGTACTTC.

This clonotype was seen repeatedly, ten times or more. The rearrangement uses TRBV6-1 and TRBJ2-3; 11 positions agree with TRBD2. The germline V gene encodes CDR1 MNHNS and CDR2 SASEGT. With V trimmed by 5 bases and J by 1 base, 2 bases remained unmatched. This CDR3 is 15 amino acids long. The DNA of the CDR3 is TGTGCCAGCAGTTTGACTAGCGGGGGCACAGATACGCAGTATTTT. Amino acids: CASSLTSGGTDTQYF.

The genes are TRBV29-1 and TRBJ1-1; D might be TRBD1 (6 bases). This CDR3 region has 12 residues. V was cut by 0 bases and J by 6 bases, with 8 bases left in between. Per the germline V gene, CDR1 is SQVTM and CDR2 is ANQGSEA. The CDR3 DNA follows: TGCAGCGTTGAAGAAGGGGGAGCTGAAGCTTTCTTT. It is translated as CSVEEGGAEAFF. The full variable domain, its missing parts supplied by reference TRBV29-1 and TRBJ1-1, is SAVISQKPSRDICQRGTSLTIQCQVDSQVTMMFWYRQQPGQSLTLIATANQGSEATYESGFVIDKFPISRPNLTFSTLTVSNMSPEDSSIYLCSVEEGGAEAFFGQGTRLTVV.

The rearrangement links TRBV6-1 to TRBJ1-4, with D perhaps matching TRBD1 (6 bases). Germline V CDR1 and CDR2: MNHNS, SASEGT. Trimming took 8 bases from V and 6 from J, leaving 16 bases between them. The CDR3 has 14 amino acids. CDR3 sequence: CASLSTGRDEKLFF. The DNA of the CDR3 is TGTGCCAGCCTATCCACAGGGAGGGATGAAAAACTGTTTTTT.

Only a few counts were recorded for this clonotype. The chain links TRBV25-1 to TRBJ2-3; the D gene is possibly TRBD1 (5 bases). V lost 7 bases and J 0 bases, leaving 17 bases between the germline ends. The CDR3 consists of 16 residues. In germline, CDR1 is MGHDK, CDR2 SYGVNS. The CDR3 spells CASTKTSQGSTDTQYF. The CDR3, as DNA: TGTGCCAGCACCAAGACGAGTCAGGGAAGCACAGATACGCAGTATTTT.

At least ten counts were recorded for this clonotype. The chain has TRBV5-1 and TRBJ1-1; a possible D gene is TRBD1 (5 bases). Germline values: CDR1 SGHRS, CDR2 YFSETQ. The germline V and J ends were trimmed by 4 bases and 1 base, with 8 bases remaining between them. The CDR3 spans 13 residues. The CDR3 reads CASSGGANTEAFF. CDR3 coding DNA: TGCGCCAGCAGCGGAGGGGCGAACACTGAAGCTTTCTTT. The whole variable domain, remainder taken from reference TRBV5-1 and TRBJ1-1, is KAGVTQTPRYLIKTRGQQVTLSCSPISGHRSVSWYQQTPGQGLQFLFEYFSETQRNKGNFPGRFSGRQFSNSRSEMNVSTLELGDSALYLCASSGGANTEAFFGQGTRLTVV.

This clonotype was seen only a few times. This chain joins TRBV12-3 or TRBV12-4 and TRBJ2-3; maybe TRBD1 (6 bases). V was shortened by 1 base and J by 0 bases, with 14 bases between the two germline ends. CDR3 length equals 17 residues. The CDR3 region has the DNA TGTGCCAGCAGTTTAGTACAGGGTTTCACTAGCACAGATACGCAGTATTTT. This gives the protein CASSLVQGFTSTDTQYF.

V usage is TRBV3-1 and J usage is TRBJ1-5, with D possibly matching TRBD1 (6 bases). With 3 bases removed from V and 9 bases from J, the gap between germline ends came to 9 bases. The CDR3 covers 12 residues. Germline CDR1 and CDR2: LGHDT and YNNKEL (reference sequence). This chain's CDR3 is CASSHPQGPQHF. CDR3 DNA sequence: TGTGCCAGCAGCCACCCACAGGGGCCCCAGCATTTT.

This clonotype was seen only a few times. J is TRBJ2-5 and V is TRBV6-5; possible D gene TRBD1, 5 bases. Trimming left V 0 bases short and J 5 bases short, with 19 bases between. The CDR3 spans 17 residues. Germline V lookup: CDR1 MNHEY, CDR2 SVGAGI. CDR3 nucleotide sequence: TGTGCCAGCAGTTACTCGAGAAGGACACCTAAGTTGGAGACCCAGTACTTC. This encodes CASSYSRRTPKLETQYF.

V usage is TRBV2 and J usage is TRBJ2-3; tentatively, D is TRBD1 (6 bases). Germline CDR1 is SNHLY and CDR2 is FYNNEI. This CDR3 contains 14 residues. V lost 6 bases and J lost 2, with 12 bases in between. The CDR3 nucleotides are TGTGCCAGCAGACAGGGTAGCAACACAGATACGCAGTATTTT. Its protein product is CASRQGSNTDTQYF. Looking up the rest from reference TRBV2 and TRBJ2-3 gives the full variable domain: EPEVTQTPSHQVTQMGQEVILRCVPISNHLYFYWYRQILGQKVEFLVSFYNNEISEKSEIFDDQFSVERPDGSNFTLKIRSTKLEDSAMYFCASRQGSNTDTQYFGPGTRLTVL.

In this sample, this clonotype turned up a few times. The chain combines TRBV5-1 with TRBJ2-1, with 10 bases matching TRBD1. The germline V gene has CDR1 SGHRS and CDR2 YFSETQ. V was pared by 4 bases and J by 4 bases, with 5 bases of the junction left unmatched. The CDR3 is made up of 15 amino acids. The CDR3 loop is CASSRGQGTYNEQFF. In DNA, the CDR3 is TGCGCCAGCAGCCGGGGACAGGGGACGTACAATGAGCAGTTCTTC.

In its sample, this clonotype was seen many times. V is TRBV2 and J is TRBJ2-2; 13 bases are shared with TRBD2. Per germline, CDR1 SNHLY and CDR2 FYNNEI. The CDR3 runs 14 residues. V trimming: 8 bases; J trimming: 6 bases; junction bases outside the gene matches: 3. CDR3 nucleotide sequence: TGTGCCAGCCTAGGACTAGCGGGGGCCGGGGAGCTGTTTTTT. Translating gives CASLGLAGAGELFF.

This clonotype was seen only once. The conserved phenylalanine or tryptophan normally closing the CDR3 is absent here, so this likely arose from a read error. The genes are TRBV9 and TRBJ2-2, with no clear D. Germline values: CDR1 SGDLS, CDR2 YYNGEE. The germline V and J ends were trimmed by 1 base and 3 bases, with 10 bases remaining between them. The CDR3 covers 15 residues. CDR3 DNA sequence: TGTGCCAGCAGCGTAAGGGTATTGGACACCGGGGAGCTGTTTTAT. Protein product: CASSVRVLDTGELFY.

The CDR3 DNA sequence: TGTGCCAGCAGCCTCCCCGGACTAGTCACAGATACGCAGTATTTT. Its translation is CASSLPGLVTDTQYF. The gene calls are TRBV3-1 and TRBJ2-3; TRBD2 matches 7 bases. The CDR3 contains 15 residues. V trimming: 4 bases; J trimming: 2 bases; junction bases outside the gene matches: 6. Germline CDR1 LGHDT, CDR2 YNNKEL (reference sequence).

This clonotype was recorded a few times. The genes are TRBV7-9 and TRBJ1-1, with a weak D call TRBD1 (5 bases). Per germline, CDR1 SEHNR and CDR2 FQNEAQ (reference sequence). CDR3 length: 15 amino acids. Trimming stripped 5 bases from V and 5 bases from J, with 18 bases between. CDR3: CASSLEGPGRTEAFF. DNA for the CDR3: TGTGCCAGCAGCCTCGAGGGTCCAGGGCGTACTGAAGCTTTCTTT.

As regards this clonotype: The germline gene is not matched at one end of the junction; a read error may be the cause. The J gene is TRBJ1-2, the V gene TRBV7-3; the D gene is possibly TRBD1 (5 bases). The CDR3 contains 14 residues. Looked up from germline, CDR1 is SGHTA and CDR2 is FQGTGA. The CDR3 sequence is CASSPAPGLYGFTF. The DNA of the CDR3 is TGTGCCAGCAGCCCAGCCCCGGGACTTTATGGCTTCACCTTC.

The rearrangement links TRBV11-2 to TRBJ1-1, with a possible D match to TRBD1 (6 bases). The CDR3 covers 13 residues. Germline V gene sequence: CDR1 SGHAT, CDR2 FQNNGV. V was clipped by 4 bases and J by 5 bases, with 11 bases between them. This CDR3 reads CASSSPRGTEAFF. In DNA form, the CDR3 reads TGTGCCAGCAGCTCCCCGAGGGGGACTGAAGCTTTCTTT.

The V and J genes are TRBV6-6 and TRBJ2-3; TRBD1 agrees at 7 bases. The CDR3 extends over 15 amino acids. The germline gives CDR1 MNHNY, CDR2 SVGAGI (reference sequence). The trim removed 2 bases at V and 2 bases at J, leaving 4 bases unmatched. In DNA, the CDR3 is TGTGCCAGCAGTTACAAGGGACAGATCACAGATACGCAGTATTTT. Translating gives CASSYKGQITDTQYF.

The rearrangement joins TRBV20-1 to TRBJ2-1, with D uncertain. Per germline, CDR1 DFQATT and CDR2 SNEGSKA (reference sequence). Trimming removed 6 bases at V and 11 bases at J, with 14 bases between. CDR3 length equals 11 residues. The CDR3 spells CSATTTWKQFF. CDR3 in DNA: TGCAGTGCAACAACAACATGGAAGCAGTTCTTC.

J is TRBJ2-5 and V is TRBV7-2, with 7 nucleotides matching TRBD2. V was pared by 3 bases and J by 2 bases, with 6 bases of the junction left unmatched. The CDR3 is made up of 15 amino acids. Germline assignment: CDR1 SGHTA and CDR2 FQGNSA. The CDR3 DNA is TGTGCCAGCAGCTTCAGCGGGGCGCATCAAGAGACCCAGTACTTC. Protein sequence: CASSFSGAHQETQYF. Supplemented by reference TRBV7-2 and TRBJ2-5, the full variable domain reads GAGVSQSPSNKVTEKGKDVELRCDPISGHTALYWYRQSLGQGLEFLIYFQGNSAPDKSGLPSDRFSAERTGGSVSTLTIQRTQQEDSAVYLCASSFSGAHQETQYFGPGTRLLVL.